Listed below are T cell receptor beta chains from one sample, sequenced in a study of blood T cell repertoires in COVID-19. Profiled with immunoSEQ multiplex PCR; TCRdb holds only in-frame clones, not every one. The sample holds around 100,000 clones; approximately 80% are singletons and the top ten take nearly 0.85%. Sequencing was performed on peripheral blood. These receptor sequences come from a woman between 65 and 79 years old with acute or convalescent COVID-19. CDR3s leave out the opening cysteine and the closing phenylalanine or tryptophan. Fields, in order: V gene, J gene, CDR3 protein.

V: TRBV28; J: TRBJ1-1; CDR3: ASSTQTGSTEAF
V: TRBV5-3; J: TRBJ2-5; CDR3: ARSLPFLAAEGETQY
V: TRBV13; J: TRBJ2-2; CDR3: ASSIGTSDTGELF
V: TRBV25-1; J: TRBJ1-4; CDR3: ASTATGTADEKLF
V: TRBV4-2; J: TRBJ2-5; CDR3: ASSPSVGEERETQY
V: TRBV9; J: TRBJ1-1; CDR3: ASSPMTVNTEAF
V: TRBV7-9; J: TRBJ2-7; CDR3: ASSLLVGQGAFEQY
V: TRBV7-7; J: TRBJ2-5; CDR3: ASSLGLGSGQETQY
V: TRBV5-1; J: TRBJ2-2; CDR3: ASSLGTSAPNTGELF
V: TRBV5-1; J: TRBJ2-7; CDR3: ASSLEASGGAYEQY
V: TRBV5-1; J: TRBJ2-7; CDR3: ASSTGTGGYEQY
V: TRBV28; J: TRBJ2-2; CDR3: ASSPPRVLHTGELF
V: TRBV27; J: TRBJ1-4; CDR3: ASLSMEGAHEKLF
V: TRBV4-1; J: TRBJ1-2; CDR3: ASSPLQVPNYGYT
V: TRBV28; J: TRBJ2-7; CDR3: ASTPPSVSSYEQY
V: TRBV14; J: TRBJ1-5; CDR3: APRTGPSNQPQH
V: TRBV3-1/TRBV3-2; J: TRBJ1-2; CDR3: ASSQDSANYGYT
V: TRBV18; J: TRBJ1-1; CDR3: ASSPGQVEAF
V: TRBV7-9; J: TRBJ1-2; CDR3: ASSQGQGIYGYT
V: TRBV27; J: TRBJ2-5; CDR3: ASSRVGGQETQY
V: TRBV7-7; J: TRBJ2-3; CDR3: ASSLGLAGGEDTQY
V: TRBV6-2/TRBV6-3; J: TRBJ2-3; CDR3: ASSYSNPTGGDTQY
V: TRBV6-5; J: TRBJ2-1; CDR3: ASSYAGTGGRNEQF
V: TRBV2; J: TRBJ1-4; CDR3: ASTLDRGREKLF
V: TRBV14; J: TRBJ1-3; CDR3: ASSRRTVISGNTIY
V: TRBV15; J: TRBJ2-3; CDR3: ATLAPSTDTQY
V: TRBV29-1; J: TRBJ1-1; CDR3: SVGPGQGVAEAF
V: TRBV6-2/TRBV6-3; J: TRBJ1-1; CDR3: ASSYSSGQGTFTEAF
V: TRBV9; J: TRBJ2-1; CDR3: ASSSEGQRGPYNEQF
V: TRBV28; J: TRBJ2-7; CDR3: ASTPGDTYEQY
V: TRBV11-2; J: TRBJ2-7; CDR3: ASSLASTGAAYYEQY
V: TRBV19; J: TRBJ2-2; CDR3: ASRKGTSGLTGELF
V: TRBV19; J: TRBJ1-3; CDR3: ASSIGQAGNTIY
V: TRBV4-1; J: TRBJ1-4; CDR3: ASSRIPGQGDEKLF
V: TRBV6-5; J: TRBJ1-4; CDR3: ASSYSRFLMPEKLF
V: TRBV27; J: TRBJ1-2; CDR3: ASSLLGGYGYT
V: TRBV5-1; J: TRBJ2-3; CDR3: ASSLVQVSGTDTQY
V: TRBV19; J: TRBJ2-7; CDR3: ASSVHRASGEQY
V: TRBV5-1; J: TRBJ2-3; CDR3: ASSYEHNTDTQY
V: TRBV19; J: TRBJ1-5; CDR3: ASSIEGGHYNQPQH
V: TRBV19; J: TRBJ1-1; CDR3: ASSISGQGLKNTEAF
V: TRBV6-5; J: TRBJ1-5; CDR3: ASRSTGTANQPQH
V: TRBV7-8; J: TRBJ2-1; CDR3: ASSLLYNEQF
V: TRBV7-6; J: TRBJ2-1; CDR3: ASSLDPQGPFNEQF
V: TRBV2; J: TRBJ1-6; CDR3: ASSEEALGSNSPLH
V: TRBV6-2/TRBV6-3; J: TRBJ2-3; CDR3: ASSSPQGSTDTQY
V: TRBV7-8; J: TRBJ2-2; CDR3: ASSLVPSSGTGELF
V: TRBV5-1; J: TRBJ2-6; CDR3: ASSLAGAGANVLT
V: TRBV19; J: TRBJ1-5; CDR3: ASSNARGNQPQH
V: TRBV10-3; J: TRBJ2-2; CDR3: AISDYVAGQGYTGELF
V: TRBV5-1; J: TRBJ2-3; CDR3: ASSFTGTSGISTDTQY
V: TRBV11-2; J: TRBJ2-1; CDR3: ASSLLGGGGINEQF
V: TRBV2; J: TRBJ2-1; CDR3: ASIGGGQNEQF